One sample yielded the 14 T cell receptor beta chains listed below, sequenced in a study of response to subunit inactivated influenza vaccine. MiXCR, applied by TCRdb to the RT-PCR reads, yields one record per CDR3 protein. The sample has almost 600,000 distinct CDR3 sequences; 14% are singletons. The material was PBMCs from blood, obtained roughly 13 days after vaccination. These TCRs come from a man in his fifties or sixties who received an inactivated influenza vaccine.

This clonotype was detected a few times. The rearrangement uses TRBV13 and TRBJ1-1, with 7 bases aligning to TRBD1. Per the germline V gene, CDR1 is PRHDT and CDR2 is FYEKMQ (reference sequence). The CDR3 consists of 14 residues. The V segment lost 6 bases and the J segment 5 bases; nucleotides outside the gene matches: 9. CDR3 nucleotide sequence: TGTGCCAGCAGACTAAGGGACAGCCTTACTGAAGCTTTCTTT. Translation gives CASRLRDSLTEAFF.

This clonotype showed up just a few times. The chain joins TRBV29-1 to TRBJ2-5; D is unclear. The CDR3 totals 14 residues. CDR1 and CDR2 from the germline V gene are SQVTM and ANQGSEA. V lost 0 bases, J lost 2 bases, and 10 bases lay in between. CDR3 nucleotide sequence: TGCAGCGTTGAAGATCGCAGAAAGCAAGAGACCCAGTACTTC. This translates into CSVEDRRKQETQYF.

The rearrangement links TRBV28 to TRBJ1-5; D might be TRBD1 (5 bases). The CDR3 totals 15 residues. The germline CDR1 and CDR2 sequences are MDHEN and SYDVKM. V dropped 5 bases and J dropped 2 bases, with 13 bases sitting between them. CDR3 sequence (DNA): TGTGCCAGCAGTACCCCCCAGGGACGCAATCAGCCCCAGCATTTT. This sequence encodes CASSTPQGRNQPQHF.

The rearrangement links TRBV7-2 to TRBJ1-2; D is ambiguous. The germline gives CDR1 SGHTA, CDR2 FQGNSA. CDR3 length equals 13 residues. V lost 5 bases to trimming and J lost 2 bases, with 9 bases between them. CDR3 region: CASSDQANYGYTF. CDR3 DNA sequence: TGTGCCAGCAGCGACCAGGCCAACTATGGCTACACCTTC.

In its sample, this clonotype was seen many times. CDR3 in amino acids: CASSSRESSYNEQFF. The CDR3 nucleotides are TGCGCCAGCAGCTCAAGAGAAAGCTCCTACAATGAGCAGTTCTTC. J is TRBJ2-1 and V is TRBV5-1, with D unresolved. The CDR3 has 15 residues. Germline CDR1 and CDR2: SGHRS and YFSETQ. V was trimmed by 3 bases and J by 0 bases, leaving 10 bases between them. Combining the CDR3 with reference TRBV5-1 and TRBJ2-1 gives the whole variable domain KAGVTQTPRYLIKTRGQQVTLSCSPISGHRSVSWYQQTPGQGLQFLFEYFSETQRNKGNFPGRFSGRQFSNSRSEMNVSTLELGDSALYLCASSSRESSYNEQFFGPGTRLTVL.

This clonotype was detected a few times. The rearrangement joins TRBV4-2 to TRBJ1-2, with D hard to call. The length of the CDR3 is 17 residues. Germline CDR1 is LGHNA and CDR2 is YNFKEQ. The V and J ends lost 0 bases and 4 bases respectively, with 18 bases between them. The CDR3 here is CASSQDLPGGGIYGYTF. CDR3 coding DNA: TGTGCCAGCAGCCAAGATTTGCCAGGTGGAGGGATCTATGGCTACACCTTC.

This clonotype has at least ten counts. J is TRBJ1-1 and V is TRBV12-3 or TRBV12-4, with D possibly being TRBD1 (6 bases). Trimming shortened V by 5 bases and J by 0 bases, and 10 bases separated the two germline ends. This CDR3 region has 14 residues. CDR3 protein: CASSTGPMNTEAFF. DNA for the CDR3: TGTGCCAGCAGTACAGGGCCGATGAACACTGAAGCTTTCTTT.

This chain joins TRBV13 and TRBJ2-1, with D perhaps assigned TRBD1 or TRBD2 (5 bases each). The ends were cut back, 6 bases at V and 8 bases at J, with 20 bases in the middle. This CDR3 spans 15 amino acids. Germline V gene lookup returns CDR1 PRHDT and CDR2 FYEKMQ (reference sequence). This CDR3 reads CASSPTAVRGDEQFF. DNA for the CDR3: TGTGCCAGCAGTCCAACTGCAGTTCGGGGCGATGAGCAGTTCTTC. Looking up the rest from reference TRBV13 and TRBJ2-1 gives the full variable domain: AAGVIQSPRHLIKEKRETATLKCYPIPRHDTVYWYQQGPGQDPQFLISFYEKMQSDKGSIPDRFSAQQFSDYHSELNMSSLELGDSALYFCASSPTAVRGDEQFFGPGTRLTVL.

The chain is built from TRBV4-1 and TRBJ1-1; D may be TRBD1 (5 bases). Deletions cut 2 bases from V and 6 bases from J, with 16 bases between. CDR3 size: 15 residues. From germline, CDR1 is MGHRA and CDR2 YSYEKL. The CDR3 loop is CASSQPGRSSPEAFF. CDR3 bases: TGCGCCAGCAGCCAACCGGGACGGAGTTCTCCTGAAGCTTTCTTT.

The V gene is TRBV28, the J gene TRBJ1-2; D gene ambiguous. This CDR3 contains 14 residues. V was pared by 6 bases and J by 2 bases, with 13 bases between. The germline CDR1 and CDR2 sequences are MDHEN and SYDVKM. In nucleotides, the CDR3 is TGTGCCAGCAGCCGATTCGGTGCCAACTATGGCTACACCTTC. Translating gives CASSRFGANYGYTF.

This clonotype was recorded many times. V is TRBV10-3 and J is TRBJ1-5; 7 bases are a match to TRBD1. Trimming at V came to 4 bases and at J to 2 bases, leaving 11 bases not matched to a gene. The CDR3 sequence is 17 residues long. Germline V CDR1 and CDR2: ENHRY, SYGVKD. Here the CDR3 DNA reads TGTGCCATCAGTGCCCGGGACAGTGGTGTGGGCAATCAGCCCCAGCATTTT. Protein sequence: CAISARDSGVGNQPQHF.

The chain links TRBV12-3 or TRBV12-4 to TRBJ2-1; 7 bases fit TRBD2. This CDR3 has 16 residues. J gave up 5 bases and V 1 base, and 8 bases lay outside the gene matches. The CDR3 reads CASSLEDLAVHNEQFF. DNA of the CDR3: TGTGCCAGCAGTTTAGAGGATCTAGCGGTCCACAATGAGCAGTTCTTC.

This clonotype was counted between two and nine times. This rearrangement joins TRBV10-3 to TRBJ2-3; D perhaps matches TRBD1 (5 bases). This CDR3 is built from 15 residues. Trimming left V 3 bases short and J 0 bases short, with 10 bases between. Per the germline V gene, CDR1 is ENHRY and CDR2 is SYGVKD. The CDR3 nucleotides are TGTGCCATCAGTGATTACCAGGGTAGCACAGATACGCAGTATTTT. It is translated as CAISDYQGSTDTQYF.

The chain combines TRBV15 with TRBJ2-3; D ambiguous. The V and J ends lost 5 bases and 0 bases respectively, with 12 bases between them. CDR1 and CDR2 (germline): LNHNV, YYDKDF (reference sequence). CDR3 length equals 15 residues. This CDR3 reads CATSERGFSTDTQYF. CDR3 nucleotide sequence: TGTGCCACCAGCGAGAGAGGCTTTAGCACAGATACGCAGTATTTT.